This TCR beta chain is drawn from a study of T-cell reconstitution after alpha-beta-depleted transplantation in children. Library preparation (for TCRbeta) was performed with unique molecular identifiers. TCRdb called the PCR reads again in MiXCR, with one record for every CDR3 protein. This table holds 150,000 to 200,000 distinct CDR3 sequences, more than 12% found once. CDR3 length: 16 residues. V was pared by 0 bases and J by 4 bases, with 5 bases of the junction left unmatched. Germline-derived CDR1 and CDR2 are KGHDR and SFDVKD. The sample holds many counts of this clonotype. The origin of this receptor is a human donor who donated a stem cell graft to a child with acute lymphoblastic leukemia. The specimen comprised PBMCs from the stem cell graft donor, sampled from the stem cell graft. This chain connects TRBV24-1 to TRBJ2-1; 7 nucleotides agree with TRBD2. DNA of the CDR3: TGTGCCACCAGTGATTTGAAGCGGGACCGGTACAATGAGCAGTTCTTC. This codes for CATSDLKRDRYNEQFF.